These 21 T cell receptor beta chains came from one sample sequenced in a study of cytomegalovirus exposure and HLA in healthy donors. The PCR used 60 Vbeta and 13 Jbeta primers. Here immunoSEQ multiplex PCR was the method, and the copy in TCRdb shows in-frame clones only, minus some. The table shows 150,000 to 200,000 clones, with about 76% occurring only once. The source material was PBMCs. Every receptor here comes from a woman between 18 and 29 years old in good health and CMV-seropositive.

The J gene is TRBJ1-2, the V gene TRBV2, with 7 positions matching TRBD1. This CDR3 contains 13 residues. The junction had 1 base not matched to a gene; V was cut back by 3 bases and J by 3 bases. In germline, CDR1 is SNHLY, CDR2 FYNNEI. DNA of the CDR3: TGTGCCAGCAGTGACACAGGGGACTATGGCTACACCTTC. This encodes CASSDTGDYGYTF.

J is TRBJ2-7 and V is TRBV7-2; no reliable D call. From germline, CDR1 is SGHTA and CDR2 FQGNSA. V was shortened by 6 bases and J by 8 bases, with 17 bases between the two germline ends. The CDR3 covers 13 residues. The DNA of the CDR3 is TGTGCCAGCAGGACCTTTGGCCGGGTGAAGCAGTACTTC. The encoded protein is CASRTFGRVKQYF.

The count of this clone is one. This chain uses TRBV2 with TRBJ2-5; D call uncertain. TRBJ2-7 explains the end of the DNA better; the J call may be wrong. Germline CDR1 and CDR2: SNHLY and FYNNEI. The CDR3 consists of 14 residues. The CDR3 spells CASRAERDSYEQYF. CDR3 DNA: TGTGCCAGCAGGGCAGAGCGAGACTCCTACGAGCAGTACTTC.

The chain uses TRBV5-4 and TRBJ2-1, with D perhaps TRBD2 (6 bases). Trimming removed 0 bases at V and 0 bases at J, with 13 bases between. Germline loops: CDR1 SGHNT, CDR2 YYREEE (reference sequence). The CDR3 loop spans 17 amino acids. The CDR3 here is CASSLAGGASSYNEQFF. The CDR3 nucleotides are TGTGCCAGCAGCTTGGCCGGCGGGGCCAGCTCCTACAATGAGCAGTTCTTC.

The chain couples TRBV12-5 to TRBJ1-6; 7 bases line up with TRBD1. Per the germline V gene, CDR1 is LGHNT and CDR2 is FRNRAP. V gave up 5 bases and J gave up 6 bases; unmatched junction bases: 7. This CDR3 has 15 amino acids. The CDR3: CASGAPGQRNSPLHF. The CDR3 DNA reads TGTGCTAGTGGTGCTCCGGGACAGCGTAATTCACCCCTCCACTTT.

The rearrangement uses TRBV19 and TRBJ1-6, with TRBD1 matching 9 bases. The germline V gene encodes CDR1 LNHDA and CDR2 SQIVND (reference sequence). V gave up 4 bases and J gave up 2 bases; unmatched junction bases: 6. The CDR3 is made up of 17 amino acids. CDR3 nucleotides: TGTGCCAGTAGTACTCCGACAGGGGGTCCCTATAATTCACCCCTCCACTTT. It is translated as CASSTPTGGPYNSPLHF.

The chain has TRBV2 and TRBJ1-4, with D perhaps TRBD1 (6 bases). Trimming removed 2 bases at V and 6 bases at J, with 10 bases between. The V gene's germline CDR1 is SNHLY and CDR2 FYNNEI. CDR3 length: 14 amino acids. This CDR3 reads CASSEKAGDEKLFF. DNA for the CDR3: TGTGCCAGCAGTGAAAAGGCAGGGGATGAAAAACTGTTTTTT.

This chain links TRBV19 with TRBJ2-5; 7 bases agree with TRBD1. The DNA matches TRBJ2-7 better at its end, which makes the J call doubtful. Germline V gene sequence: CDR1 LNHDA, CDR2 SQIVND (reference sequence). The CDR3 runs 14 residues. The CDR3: CASSIDSGGYEQYF. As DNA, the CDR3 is TGTGCCAGTAGTATAGATTCAGGGGGCTACGAGCAGTACTTC.

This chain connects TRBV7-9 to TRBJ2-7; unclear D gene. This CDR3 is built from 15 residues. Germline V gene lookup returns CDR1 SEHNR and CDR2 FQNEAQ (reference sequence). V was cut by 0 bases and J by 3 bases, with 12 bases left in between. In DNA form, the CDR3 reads TGTGCCAGCAGCTTAGCGTACGGAGATTTCTACGAGCAGTACTTC. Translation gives CASSLAYGDFYEQYF.

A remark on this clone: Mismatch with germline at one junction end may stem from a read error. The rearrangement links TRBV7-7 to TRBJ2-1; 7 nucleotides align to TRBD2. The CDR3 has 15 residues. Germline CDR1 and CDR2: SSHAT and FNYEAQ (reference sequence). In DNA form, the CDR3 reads TGTGCTAGCAGCTTAGACGGGGGGTTATACAATGAGCAGTTCTTC. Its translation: CASSLDGGLYNEQFF.

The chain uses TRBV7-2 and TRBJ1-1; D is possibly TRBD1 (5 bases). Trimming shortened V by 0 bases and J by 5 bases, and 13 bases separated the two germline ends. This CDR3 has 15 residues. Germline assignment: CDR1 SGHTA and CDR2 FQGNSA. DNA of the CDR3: TGTGCCAGCAGCTTAGCTGGGACGGGAGGTACTGAAGCTTTCTTT. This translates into CASSLAGTGGTEAFF.

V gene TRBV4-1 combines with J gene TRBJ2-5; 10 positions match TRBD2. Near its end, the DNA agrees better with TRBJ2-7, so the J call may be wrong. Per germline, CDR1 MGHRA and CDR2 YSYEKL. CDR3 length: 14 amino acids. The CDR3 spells CASSAQRGGYEQYF. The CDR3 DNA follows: TGCGCCAGCAGCGCCCAGCGGGGGGGCTACGAGCAGTACTTC.

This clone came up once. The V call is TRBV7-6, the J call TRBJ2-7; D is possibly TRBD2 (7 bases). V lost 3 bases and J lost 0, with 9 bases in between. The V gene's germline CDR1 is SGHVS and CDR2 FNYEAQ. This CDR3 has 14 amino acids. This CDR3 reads CASSLGGLSYEQYF. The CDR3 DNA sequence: TGTGCCAGCAGCTTGGGGGGGCTCTCCTACGAGCAGTACTTC.

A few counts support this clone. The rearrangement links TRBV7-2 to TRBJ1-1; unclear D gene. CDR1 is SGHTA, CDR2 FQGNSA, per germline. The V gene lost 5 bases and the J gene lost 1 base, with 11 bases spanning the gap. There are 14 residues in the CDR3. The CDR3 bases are TGTGCCAGCAGCGTGTACCCGAGGAACACTGAAGCTTTCTTT. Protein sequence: CASSVYPRNTEAFF.

This CDR3 is CASSLEGGVGQPQHF. The CDR3, as DNA: TGTGCCAGCAGCTTGGAAGGAGGGGTCGGTCAGCCCCAGCATTTT. This chain uses TRBV5-6 with TRBJ1-5, with D perhaps matching TRBD1 (5 bases). The CDR3 spans 15 residues. Germline-derived CDR1 and CDR2 are SGHDT and YYEEEE. V was clipped by 0 bases and J by 6 bases, with 13 bases between them.

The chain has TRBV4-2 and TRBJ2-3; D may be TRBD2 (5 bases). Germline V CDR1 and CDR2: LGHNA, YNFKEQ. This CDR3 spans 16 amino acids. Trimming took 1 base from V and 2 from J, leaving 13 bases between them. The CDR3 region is CASSQGRKIITDTQYF. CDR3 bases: TGTGCCAGCAGCCAAGGGAGGAAGATAATCACAGATACGCAGTATTTT.

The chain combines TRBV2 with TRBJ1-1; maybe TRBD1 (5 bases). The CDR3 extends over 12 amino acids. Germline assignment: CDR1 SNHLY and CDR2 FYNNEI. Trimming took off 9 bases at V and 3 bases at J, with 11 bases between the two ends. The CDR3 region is CASRDFHTEAFF. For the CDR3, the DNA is TGTGCCAGTCGGGACTTTCACACTGAAGCTTTCTTT. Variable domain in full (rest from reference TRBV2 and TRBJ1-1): EPEVTQTPSHQVTQMGQEVILRCVPISNHLYFYWYRQILGQKVEFLVSFYNNEISEKSEIFDDQFSVERPDGSNFTLKIRSTKLEDSAMYFCASRDFHTEAFFGQGTRLTVV.

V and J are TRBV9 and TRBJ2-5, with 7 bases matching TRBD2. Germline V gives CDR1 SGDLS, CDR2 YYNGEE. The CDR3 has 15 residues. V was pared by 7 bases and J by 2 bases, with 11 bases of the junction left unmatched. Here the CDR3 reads CASGPSGRAQETQYF. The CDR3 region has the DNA TGTGCCAGCGGCCCATCAGGGAGGGCACAAGAGACCCAGTACTTC.

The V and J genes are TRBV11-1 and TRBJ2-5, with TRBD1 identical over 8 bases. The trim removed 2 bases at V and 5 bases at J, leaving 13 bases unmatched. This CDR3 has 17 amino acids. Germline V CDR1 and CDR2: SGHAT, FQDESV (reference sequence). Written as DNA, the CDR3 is TGTGCCAGCAGCTTACCGGGCTGGACAGGGCGATTGGAGACCCAGTACTTC. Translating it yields CASSLPGWTGRLETQYF. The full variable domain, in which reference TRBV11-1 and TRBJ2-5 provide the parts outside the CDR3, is EAEVAQSPRYKITEKSQAVAFWCDPISGHATLYWYRQILGQGPELLVQFQDESVVDDSQLPKDRFSAERLKGVDSTLKIQPAELGDSAMYLCASSLPGWTGRLETQYFGPGTRLLVL.

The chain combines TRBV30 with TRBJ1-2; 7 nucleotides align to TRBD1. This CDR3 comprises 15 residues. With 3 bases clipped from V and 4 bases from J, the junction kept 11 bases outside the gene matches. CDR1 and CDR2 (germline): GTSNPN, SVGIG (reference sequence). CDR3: CAWSATEGGAYGYTF. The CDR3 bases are TGTGCCTGGAGCGCGACGGAAGGGGGCGCCTATGGCTACACCTTC.

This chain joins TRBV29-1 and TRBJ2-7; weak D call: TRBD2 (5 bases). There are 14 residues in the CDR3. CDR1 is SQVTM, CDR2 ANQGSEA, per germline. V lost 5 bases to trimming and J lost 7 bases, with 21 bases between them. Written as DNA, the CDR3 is TGCAGCGTTCTCTACGGACTGAGTAAGTTAGAGCAGTACTTC. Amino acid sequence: CSVLYGLSKLEQYF.